This T cell receptor beta chain came from a study of blood T cell repertoires in COVID-19 (dated by TCRdb to about 2020). For context, the study as a whole: Collaborator samples came from the United States, Italy and Spain and covered acute and convalescent phases of COVID-19. Samples came from the ongoing ImmuneRACE study (first 160 participants) plus 1,254 subjects from 6 global collaborators. HLA class I and class II types, where available, came from metadata supplied by the sample provider rather than from assay-based typing. A de-identified subject ID, COVID-19 status, age in years and sex were almost always included in the sample metadata. The material from the prospective study consisted of cDNA or gDNA derived from T cells, B-cell-depleted T cells, or PBMCs. The repertoires were made available in a free public database intended to serve as a resource for research on the immune response to SARS-CoV-2. Subjects who had been exposed to COVID-19, were actively infected with it, or had recovered from it provided the deeply sampled blood TCRbeta repertoires that made up the dataset.

The immunoSEQ Assay, a bias-controlled multiplex PCR, was used to amplify TCRbeta CDR3 regions from genomic DNA. As for the authors' bioinformatics: Within the assay, amplification of reference gene primers was used to estimate how many nucleated cells each sample contained. To quantify the absolute abundance of each unique TCRbeta CDR3 rearrangement, sequence reads were collapsed and filtered. For each sample, productive Simpson clonality was calculated as the square root of Simpson's diversity index over productive rearrangements. TCRdb retrieved this table from immuneACCESS and kept in-frame rearrangements only. Not all clones are present; in checked studies, unresolved V genes account for under half, and no reason is known for the remainder. V, J and clone size derive from that table, while D and trimming were established from the DNA sequence. This sample has roughly 360,000 clones in its table, and about 90% of those were observed once. The ten largest clones take up roughly 1.4% of the sample.

Participants in the prospective study were aged roughly 18 to 89 years, lived in some 24 United States geographic areas, and enrolled through a virtual design. In the prospective study, participants were assigned to cohorts based on the clinical history participants reported in a screening survey and a study questionnaire. ImmuneRACE Cohort 3 recovered participants were defined by two consecutive negative NP/OP PCR tests, healthcare professional clearance, or symptom resolution. In the prospective study, mobile phlebotomists collected whole blood, serum and a nasopharyngeal or oropharyngeal swab from each participant. Over a 2-month period, participants in the prospective study had the option of providing additional blood draws and questionnaires. Blood samples from the prospective study were shipped frozen or at room temperature prior to DNA extraction. With regard to this clone: There is no known antigen for this receptor. No much larger clone is present one base from it, and per-base qualities are unavailable.

Overall results and qualifications from the work: Clinical and demographic metadata were provided uncurated, with the amount varying by source and participant.

There are 15 amino acids in the CDR3, from cysteine to phenylalanine inclusive. Just CDR3 DNA is preserved here, 45 bases in frame from base 1. V was cut back by 3 bases and J by 0 bases, leaving a gap of 9 bases between them. The germline V gene specifies MNHEY as CDR1 and SVGAGI as CDR2. Recombination connected TRBV6-5 to TRBJ1-5, with no reliable assignment of the D segment. This TCR was recovered from a young man who had recovered from COVID-19. What was sequenced was PBMCs or T cells enriched from blood (not recorded which). The nucleotide sequence is TGTGCCAGCAGTTATTCGGGGTATAGCAATCAGCCCCAGCATTTT. It encodes CASSYSGYSNQPQHF.